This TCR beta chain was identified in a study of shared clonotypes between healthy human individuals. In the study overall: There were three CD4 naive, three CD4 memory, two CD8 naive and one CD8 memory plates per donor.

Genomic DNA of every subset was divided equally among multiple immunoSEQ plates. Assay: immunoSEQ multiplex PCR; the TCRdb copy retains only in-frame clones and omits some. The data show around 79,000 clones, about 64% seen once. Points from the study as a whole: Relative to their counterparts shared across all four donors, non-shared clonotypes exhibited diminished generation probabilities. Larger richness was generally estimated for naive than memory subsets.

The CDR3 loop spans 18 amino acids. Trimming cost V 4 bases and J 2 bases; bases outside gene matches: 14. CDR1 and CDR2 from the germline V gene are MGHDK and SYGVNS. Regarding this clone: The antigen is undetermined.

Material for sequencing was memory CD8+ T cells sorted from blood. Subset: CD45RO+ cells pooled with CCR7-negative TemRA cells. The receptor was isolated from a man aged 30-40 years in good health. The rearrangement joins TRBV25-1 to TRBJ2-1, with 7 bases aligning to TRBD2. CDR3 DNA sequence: TGTGCCAGCAGTGTAAGAGGTCACGCGGGAGCCGCCTACAATGAGCAGTTCTTC. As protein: CASSVRGHAGAAYNEQFF.